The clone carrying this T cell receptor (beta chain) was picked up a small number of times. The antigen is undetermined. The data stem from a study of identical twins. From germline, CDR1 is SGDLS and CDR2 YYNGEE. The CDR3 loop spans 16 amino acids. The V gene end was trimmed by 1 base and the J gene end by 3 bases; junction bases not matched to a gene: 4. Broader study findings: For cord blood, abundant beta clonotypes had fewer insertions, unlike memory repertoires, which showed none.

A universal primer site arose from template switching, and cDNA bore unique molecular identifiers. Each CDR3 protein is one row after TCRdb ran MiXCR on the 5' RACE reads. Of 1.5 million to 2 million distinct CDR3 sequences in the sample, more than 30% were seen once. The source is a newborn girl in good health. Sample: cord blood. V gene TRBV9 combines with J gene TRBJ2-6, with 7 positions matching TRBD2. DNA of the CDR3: TGTGCCAGCAGCGTAAGGTCTAGCGGTGGGGCCAACGTCCTGACTTTC. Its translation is CASSVRSSGGANVLTF.